The 17 T cell receptor beta chains reported below all come from one sample, sequenced in a study of T cell repertoires in cytomegalovirus infection. TCRdb itself ran the reads through MiXCR, one entry per CDR3 protein. This sample has 830,000 or so distinct CDR3 sequences, with 30% to 35% found just once. These receptors have no identified antigens. This specimen was cultured CD8+ T cells from PBMCs, taken from culture after CMV antigen stimulation. These TCRs come from a human donor in good health (CMV status not recorded). Some clones in this sample may be carry-over from other donors' samples.

The chain employs TRBV29-1 and TRBJ2-5; D call uncertain. Germline V CDR1 and CDR2: SQVTM, ANQGSEA. The CDR3 is 15 residues long. V lost 0 bases and J 7 bases, leaving 18 bases between the germline ends. CDR3 in amino acids: CSVEEGSSGLATQYF. DNA of the CDR3: TGCAGCGTTGAAGAGGGAAGTTCCGGGCTGGCGACCCAGTACTTC. Together with reference TRBV29-1 and TRBJ2-5, the CDR3 gives the full variable domain: SAVISQKPSRDICQRGTSLTIQCQVDSQVTMMFWYRQQPGQSLTLIATANQGSEATYESGFVIDKFPISRPNLTFSTLTVSNMSPEDSSIYLCSVEEGSSGLATQYFGPGTRLLVL.

This clonotype has just a few counts. V and J are TRBV6-1 and TRBJ1-5, with D unresolved. Germline CDR1 is MNHNS and CDR2 is SASEGT. Trimming shortened V by 1 base and J by 11 bases, and 12 bases separated the two germline ends. The CDR3 spans 13 residues. CDR3 loop: CASSEVEDVAQHF. The CDR3, as DNA: TGTGCCAGCAGTGAAGTGGAAGATGTAGCCCAGCATTTT.

The chain combines TRBV6-2 or TRBV6-3 with TRBJ2-7; TRBD2 might be the D (7 bases). Germline V gene data show CDR1 as MNHEY and CDR2 as SVGEGT. The CDR3 is 13 amino acids. Between the trimmed V and J ends, which lost 9 bases and 5 bases, there was a span of 17 bases. The CDR3 sequence is CASTGGPVDEQYF. The CDR3 nucleotides are TGTGCCAGTACGGGGGGCCCAGTGGACGAGCAGTACTTC.

This clonotype was observed a single time. V is TRBV12-3 or TRBV12-4 and J is TRBJ2-3; a possible D gene is TRBD1 (6 bases). The closer fit of TRBJ1-5 to the DNA end suggests the J call may be wrong. CDR3 length equals 15 residues. The CDR3 DNA reads TGTGCCAGCAGCGTGGGCCTAGCGGGGGCGGATACGCAGCATTTT. The encoded protein is CASSVGLAGADTQHF.

This chain connects TRBV10-3 to TRBJ2-7; 8 bases align to TRBD1. V lost 7 bases to trimming and J lost 1 base; unmatched junction nucleotides: 9. CDR1 is ENHRY, CDR2 SYGVKD, per germline. This CDR3 region has 15 residues. The CDR3 is CAITPDRASSYEQYF. CDR3 bases: TGTGCCATCACCCCGGACAGGGCTTCTTCCTACGAGCAGTACTTC.

This clonotype has only a few counts. The chain recombines TRBV6-2 or TRBV6-3 with TRBJ2-7; 8 nucleotides agree with TRBD1. CDR1 is MNHEY and CDR2 is SVGEGT in the germline V gene. The J segment lost 4 bases and the V segment lost 2 bases, leaving 7 bases of the junction unmatched. There are 15 residues in the CDR3. As DNA, the CDR3 is TGTGCCAGCAGTTACGGTATGGACAGGGAGTACGAGCAGTACGTC. It yields the protein CASSYGMDREYEQYV.

This clonotype showed up just a few times. The V and J genes are TRBV28 and TRBJ1-1; 9 nucleotides match TRBD1. CDR1 and CDR2 from the germline V gene are MDHEN and SYDVKM. V lost 3 bases, J lost 4 bases, and 9 bases stayed unmatched. CDR3 size: 16 residues. CDR3 loop: CASSFSLGTGFTEAFF. The CDR3 nucleotides read TGTGCCAGCAGTTTTTCCCTCGGGACAGGGTTCACTGAAGCTTTCTTT. Combining the CDR3 with reference TRBV28 and TRBJ1-1 gives the whole variable domain DVKVTQSSRYLVKRTGEKVFLECVQDMDHENMFWYRQDPGLGLRLIYFSYDVKMKEKGDIPEGYSVSREKKERFSLILESASTNQTSMYLCASSFSLGTGFTEAFFGQGTRLTVV.

A single count supports this clonotype. A single base separates this from a much larger clone, so it may be a read error. This sequence joins TRBV5-4 and TRBJ1-3; D ambiguous. Per the germline V gene, CDR1 is SGHNT and CDR2 is YYREEE (reference sequence). Trimming cost V 10 bases and J 3 bases, with 26 bases left between them. The CDR3 extends over 17 amino acids. The CDR3 DNA reads as TGTGCCGGGCCAAGCAAGCTCCCCAGGAACCATGGAAACACCATATATTTT. Its translation: CAGPSKLPRNHGNTIYF. The full variable domain, in which reference TRBV5-4 and TRBJ1-3 provide the parts outside the CDR3, is ETGVTQSPTHLIKTRGQQVTLRCSSQSGHNTVSWYQQALGQGPQFIFQYYREEENGRGNFPPRFSGLQFPNYSSELNVNALELDDSALYLCAGPSKLPRNHGNTIYFGEGSWLTVV.

The chain recombines TRBV6-6 with TRBJ2-3, with a weak D call TRBD2 (5 bases). The germline V and J ends were trimmed by 2 bases and 2 bases, with 8 bases remaining between them. Germline V gene lookup returns CDR1 MNHNY and CDR2 SVGAGI (reference sequence). The CDR3 contains 14 residues. DNA of the CDR3: TGTGCCAGCAGTTACGAGGGAGCCACAGATACGCAGTATTTT. It translates to CASSYEGATDTQYF.

This sequence joins TRBV7-3 and TRBJ2-1, with no clear D. Germline CDR1 and CDR2: SGHTA and FQGTGA. The CDR3 has 16 residues. Trimming took off 2 bases at V and 0 bases at J, with 11 bases between the two ends. The DNA of the CDR3 is TGTGCCAGCAGCTTAGACCCGCTTAGCTCCTACAATGAGCAGTTCTTC. Protein sequence: CASSLDPLSSYNEQFF. Using reference TRBV7-3 and TRBJ2-1 for the parts outside the CDR3, the full variable domain is GAGVSQTPSNKVTEKGKYVELRCDPISGHTALYWYRQSLGQGPEFLIYFQGTGAADDSGLPNDRFFAVRPEGSVSTLKIQRTERGDSAVYLCASSLDPLSSYNEQFFGPGTRLTVL.

This clonotype appeared a single time. This chain joins TRBV24-1 and TRBJ2-1; D unresolved. CDR1 and CDR2 from the germline V gene are KGHDR and SFDVKD. The V end lost 4 bases, the J end lost 2 bases, and 11 bases lay between the germline ends. The length of the CDR3 is 15 residues. The CDR3 bases are TGTGCCACCAGTGAGAACGGGCCAACCTACAATGAGCAGTTCTTC. It translates to CATSENGPTYNEQFF.

In its sample, this clonotype was seen a few times. The junction differs from germline at one of its ends, possibly a read error. In nucleotides, the CDR3 is TGTGCCAGCTCACCAAGTACTGGGTCCAACGTCCTGACTTTC. Its protein is CASSPSTGSNVLTF. The rearrangement links TRBV18 to TRBJ2-6; D is unresolved. The length of the CDR3 is 14 residues. Germline CDR1 KGHSH, CDR2 LQKENI.

V gene TRBV10-3 combines with J gene TRBJ2-3, with 10 bases identical to TRBD2. V dropped 6 bases and J dropped 1; count of bases not matched to a gene: 7. Germline CDR1 is ENHRY and CDR2 is SYGVKD. This CDR3 comprises 16 residues. The DNA of the CDR3 is TGTGCCATCAGGATTCCTCTAGCGGGGGGCACAGATACGCAGTATTTT. It codes for CAIRIPLAGGTDTQYF.

The chain couples TRBV29-1 to TRBJ1-2; D gene ambiguous. Trimming stripped 0 bases from V and 4 bases from J, with 9 bases between. Per germline, CDR1 SQVTM and CDR2 ANQGSEA. The CDR3 loop spans 13 amino acids. The CDR3 DNA is TGCAGCGTTGAAGACACAGATACCTATGGCTACACCTTC. Residues: CSVEDTDTYGYTF.

The rearrangement links TRBV24-1 to TRBJ1-6, with 9 bases aligning to TRBD1. Trimming cost V 4 bases and J 6 bases; bases outside gene matches: 6. This CDR3 contains 16 residues. Germline-derived CDR1 and CDR2 are KGHDR and SFDVKD. CDR3 residues: CATSDQRQGGNSPLHF. In DNA, the CDR3 is TGTGCCACCAGTGACCAACGACAGGGGGGTAATTCACCCCTCCACTTT.

This clonotype was counted only a few times. The V call is TRBV7-6, the J call TRBJ1-1; D is unresolved. The germline V gene encodes CDR1 SGHVS and CDR2 FNYEAQ. This CDR3 comprises 13 residues. The V end was cut by 7 bases, the J end by 7 bases, with 16 bases between. CDR3 in DNA: TGTGCCAGCACCCTAAAGAGAGGAGGTGAAGCTTTCTTT. It is translated as CASTLKRGGEAFF.

The table lists this clonotype with a few counts. This chain uses TRBV7-9 with TRBJ2-1; D may correspond to TRBD1 or TRBD2 (6 bases each). V lost 1 base and J lost 4, with 14 bases in between. CDR1 and CDR2 (germline): SEHNR, FQNEAQ (reference sequence). The CDR3 totals 16 residues. CDR3: CASSLVIGGYYNEQFF. The CDR3 DNA is TGTGCCAGCAGCTTAGTCATAGGGGGGTATTACAATGAGCAGTTCTTC.